One and the same sample provided the 27 T cell receptor beta chains below, sequenced in a study of beta chain features in type 1 diabetes. Expressed TCRB transcripts were sequenced after all isolated RNA was converted to cDNA. Assay used: immunoSEQ multiplex PCR; TCRdb lists only in-frame clones, some missing. The sample holds under 500,000 clones, 25% to 35% seen once. The specimen was naive CD4+ T cells from blood. The source of these receptors is a man younger than 30 in good health.

This clone has more than one count but fewer than ten. This chain links TRBV4-1 with TRBJ2-3, with 8 positions matching TRBD2. Trimming removed 1 base from V and 2 bases from J; junction bases left unmatched: 8. CDR1 and CDR2 (germline): MGHRA, YSYEKL. The CDR3 covers 17 residues. CDR3 nucleotides: TGCGCCAGCAGCCAAGTAGCGGGGCAGGGGCCCACAGATACGCAGTATTTT. Translating it yields CASSQVAGQGPTDTQYF.

CDR3 region: CAWHDYLTGELFF. The CDR3 nucleotides read TGTGCCTGGCACGATTACCTCACCGGGGAGCTGTTTTTT. This sequence joins TRBV30 and TRBJ2-2; D is undetermined. The CDR3 totals 13 residues. Trimming took 5 bases from V and 4 from J, leaving 11 bases between them. Germline V gene data show CDR1 as GTSNPN and CDR2 as SVGIG (reference sequence).

This chain uses TRBV10-3 with TRBJ2-5, with TRBD2 identical over 7 bases. In germline, CDR1 is ENHRY, CDR2 SYGVKD. The CDR3 loop spans 13 amino acids. After removal of 3 bases from V and 4 bases from J, the junction contained 2 bases not matched to a gene. The chain's CDR3 is CAISEGRGETQYF. For the CDR3, the DNA is TGTGCCATCAGTGAAGGGAGGGGAGAGACCCAGTACTTC.

This clone turned up a few times. The chain is built from TRBV7-2 and TRBJ2-1, with D hard to call. V dropped 6 bases and J dropped 15 bases, with 15 bases sitting between them. Germline loops: CDR1 SGHTA, CDR2 FQGNSA. There are 11 residues in the CDR3. This chain's CDR3 is CASSFSELGFF. CDR3 in DNA: TGTGCCAGCAGTTTCTCGGAATTAGGGTTCTTC. Full variable domain (rest looked up from reference TRBV7-2 and TRBJ2-1): GAGVSQSPSNKVTEKGKDVELRCDPISGHTALYWYRQSLGQGLEFLIYFQGNSAPDKSGLPSDRFSAERTGGSVSTLTIQRTQQEDSAVYLCASSFSELGFFGPGTRLTVL.

The V and J genes are TRBV18 and TRBJ2-5; no clear D gene. The CDR3 sequence is 14 residues long. V lost 5 bases and J lost 5, with 15 bases in between. Germline CDR1 KGHSH, CDR2 LQKENI. In nucleotides, the CDR3 is TGTGCCAGCTCATCCCCCCCTGCTCGCGAGACCCAGTACTTC. This translates into CASSSPPARETQYF.

V and J are TRBV4-3 and TRBJ1-4; D possibly corresponds to TRBD1 (5 bases). Germline lookup yields CDR1 LGHNA and CDR2 YSLEER. The CDR3 has 14 residues. V was pared by 2 bases and J by 4 bases, with 8 bases between. Here the CDR3 DNA reads TGCGCCAGCAGCCAACTAGGGGTTAATGAAAAACTGTTTTTT. As protein: CASSQLGVNEKLFF.

The gene calls are TRBV5-1 and TRBJ2-1; TRBD1 matches at 9 bases. Germline V lookup: CDR1 SGHRS, CDR2 YFSETQ. There are 15 residues in the CDR3. The junction had 11 bases not matched to a gene; V was cut back by 7 bases and J by 6 bases. The CDR3 region has the DNA TGCGCCAGCCGGATTTGGGACAGGGCTTCCAATGAGCAGTTCTTC. Translation gives CASRIWDRASNEQFF. The whole variable domain, filled in from reference TRBV5-1 and TRBJ2-1, reads KAGVTQTPRYLIKTRGQQVTLSCSPISGHRSVSWYQQTPGQGLQFLFEYFSETQRNKGNFPGRFSGRQFSNSRSEMNVSTLELGDSALYLCASRIWDRASNEQFFGPGTRLTVL.

This clone has only a few counts. The V gene is TRBV7-9, the J gene TRBJ2-5; TRBD2 agrees at 7 bases. CDR3 length: 13 residues. The V gene end was trimmed by 7 bases and the J gene end by 0 bases; junction bases not matched to a gene: 2. Germline loops: CDR1 SEHNR, CDR2 FQNEAQ (reference sequence). The CDR3 bases are TGTGCCAGCACAGGACTAGACCAAGAGACCCAGTACTTC. Protein: CASTGLDQETQYF.

This clone was recorded a few times. The chain has TRBV9 and TRBJ2-3, with D perhaps matching TRBD2 (5 bases). The germline CDR1 and CDR2 sequences are SGDLS and YYNGEE. The CDR3 consists of 15 residues. V was shortened by 0 bases and J by 4 bases, with 12 bases between the two germline ends. DNA of the CDR3: TGTGCCAGCAGCGTAGCGCGGGCCCGCGCAGATACGCAGTATTTT. Its translation: CASSVARARADTQYF.

This clone was counted a few times. This chain links TRBV5-1 with TRBJ2-1; D call uncertain. From germline, CDR1 is SGHRS and CDR2 YFSETQ. Trimming took 5 bases from V and 5 from J, leaving 11 bases between them. This CDR3 comprises 13 residues. CDR3 DNA sequence: TGCGCCAGCAGAGATGGGCCGAACAATGAGCAGTTCTTC. This translates into CASRDGPNNEQFF.

This clone was counted between two and nine times. The genes are TRBV5-4 and TRBJ2-7; D possibly corresponds to TRBD1 (5 bases). CDR1 and CDR2 (germline): SGHNT, YYREEE (reference sequence). Deletions cut 0 bases from V and 3 bases from J, with 7 bases between. The CDR3 loop spans 13 amino acids. The CDR3 loop is CASSLEQGYEQYF. CDR3 nucleotides: TGTGCCAGCAGCTTGGAGCAGGGCTACGAGCAGTACTTC.

J is TRBJ2-7 and V is TRBV7-8; 7 bases are shared with TRBD2. V lost 0 bases, J lost 0 bases, and 5 bases stayed unmatched. Germline V gene sequence: CDR1 SGHVS, CDR2 FQNEAQ. This CDR3 has 16 amino acids. In DNA form, the CDR3 reads TGTGCCAGCAGCTTAGCGGCGCTAGCGGACTCCTACGAGCAGTACTTC. Translation gives CASSLAALADSYEQYF.

This clone was counted only a few times. This chain connects TRBV9 to TRBJ2-6, with 9 bases aligning to TRBD1. CDR1 SGDLS and CDR2 YYNGEE come from the germline V gene. V lost 4 bases, J lost 3 bases, and 5 bases stayed unmatched. The CDR3 extends over 16 amino acids. DNA of the CDR3: TGTGCCAGCAGCTTCCGGGACAGGGTTGGGGCCAACGTCCTGACTTTC. This encodes CASSFRDRVGANVLTF.

This clone was counted between two and nine times. The genes are TRBV29-1 and TRBJ2-2; 9 bases are a match to TRBD1. The V gene end was trimmed by 5 bases and the J gene end by 7 bases; junction bases not matched to a gene: 8. The CDR3 sequence is 14 residues long. Germline-derived CDR1 and CDR2 are SQVTM and ANQGSEA. CDR3 sequence: CSVLGDRASGELFF. CDR3 bases: TGCAGCGTTCTGGGGGACAGGGCTAGCGGGGAGCTGTTTTTT.

The chain is built from TRBV30 and TRBJ2-3; D is possibly TRBD1 (6 bases). The CDR3 sequence is 14 residues long. The ends were cut back, 2 bases at V and 3 bases at J, with 12 bases in the middle. The germline gives CDR1 GTSNPN, CDR2 SVGIG (reference sequence). The CDR3 spells CAWSTGFTTDTQYF. The CDR3 DNA is TGTGCCTGGAGTACAGGGTTTACGACAGATACGCAGTATTTT.

This chain uses TRBV7-2 with TRBJ2-7, with a tentative D call TRBD2 (6 bases). Deletions cut 6 bases from V and 12 bases from J, with 21 bases between. The CDR3 covers 13 residues. The V gene's germline CDR1 is SGHTA and CDR2 FQGNSA. The CDR3, as DNA: TGTGCCAGCAGTCCTGGGACTGGACCTCTCCTGTACTTC. Protein: CASSPGTGPLLYF.

V and J are TRBV7-9 and TRBJ1-5; D call uncertain. CDR1 and CDR2 (germline): SEHNR, FQNEAQ (reference sequence). CDR3 length equals 14 residues. V was pared by 2 bases and J by 7 bases, with 12 bases between. CDR3 bases: TGTGCCAGCAGCTTAAATACCGGGGAACAGCCCCAGCATTTT. This encodes CASSLNTGEQPQHF.

V and J are TRBV4-3 and TRBJ1-2; 11 bases are shared with TRBD1. The trim removed 4 bases at V and 4 bases at J, leaving 14 bases unmatched. CDR1 LGHNA and CDR2 YSLEER come from the germline V gene. This CDR3 is built from 18 residues. For the CDR3, the DNA is TGCGCCAGCAGCCTTGCCTCCCGGGACAGGGGGACTGGCTATGGCTACACCTTC. Translating it yields CASSLASRDRGTGYGYTF.

This chain joins TRBV6-5 and TRBJ2-6; TRBD2 matches at 7 bases. Germline V gene lookup returns CDR1 MNHEY and CDR2 SVGAGI. The CDR3 is 16 residues long. With 2 bases clipped from V and 1 base from J, the junction kept 2 bases outside the gene matches. As DNA, the CDR3 is TGTGCCAGCAGTTACCAGGGAGGGTCTGGGGCCAACGTCCTGACTTTC. It is translated as CASSYQGGSGANVLTF.

This clone was seen a handful of times. V gene TRBV28 combines with J gene TRBJ2-3; 10 bases match TRBD2. Unmatched junction bases numbered 5, after V lost 4 bases and J lost 4 bases. This CDR3 is built from 15 residues. CDR1 is MDHEN, CDR2 SYDVKM, per germline. CDR3 DNA: TGTGCCAGCAGTTCTCTAGCGGGAGATGCAGATACGCAGTATTTT. Its translation: CASSSLAGDADTQYF.

The gene calls are TRBV11-2 and TRBJ2-2; D not resolved. CDR3 length: 15 amino acids. V dropped 1 base and J dropped 2 bases, with 8 bases sitting between them. The germline V gene encodes CDR1 SGHAT and CDR2 FQNNGV. The CDR3 DNA reads as TGTGCCAGCAGCTTAGGCATAGCTAACACCGGGGAGCTGTTTTTT. It yields the protein CASSLGIANTGELFF.

The chain couples TRBV2 to TRBJ2-3, with D possibly TRBD2 on 6 matching bases. This CDR3 spans 14 amino acids. Germline V gene data show CDR1 as SNHLY and CDR2 as FYNNEI. The V end was cut by 5 bases, the J end by 3 bases, with 12 bases between. Written as DNA, the CDR3 is TGTGCCAGCAGTTCATGGACTACTACAGATACGCAGTATTTT. This gives the protein CASSSWTTTDTQYF.

This sequence joins TRBV28 and TRBJ1-2; unclear D gene. Germline V CDR1 and CDR2: MDHEN, SYDVKM. The length of the CDR3 is 14 residues. Trimming shortened V by 4 bases and J by 7 bases, and 16 bases separated the two germline ends. The CDR3 DNA sequence: TGTGCCAGCAGTTCGGGCAGGTGGAGCTTTGGCTACACCTTC. This gives the protein CASSSGRWSFGYTF.

The J gene is TRBJ2-3, the V gene TRBV7-2; D unresolved. The ends were cut back, 3 bases at V and 4 bases at J, with 5 bases in the middle. The CDR3 covers 12 residues. The V gene's germline CDR1 is SGHTA and CDR2 FQGNSA. The chain's CDR3 is CASSFSADTQYF. The CDR3 coding sequence is TGTGCCAGCAGCTTCAGTGCAGATACGCAGTATTTT.

The V and J genes are TRBV9 and TRBJ1-1; D is perhaps TRBD1 (6 bases). The CDR3 runs to 15 residues. Germline V gene lookup returns CDR1 SGDLS and CDR2 YYNGEE. V was clipped by 4 bases and J by 4 bases, with 17 bases between them. The CDR3 sequence: CASSYTPGASTEAFF. The CDR3 DNA sequence: TGTGCCAGCAGCTACACCCCAGGGGCGAGCACTGAAGCTTTCTTT.

The rearrangement links TRBV5-1 to TRBJ2-3; 7 bases map to TRBD2. The CDR3 is 15 residues long. Germline CDR1 SGHRS, CDR2 YFSETQ. V lost 4 bases, J lost 6 bases, and 11 bases stayed unmatched. This chain's CDR3 is CASSAYWPGGDTQYF. DNA of the CDR3: TGCGCCAGCAGCGCCTACTGGCCCGGGGGGGATACGCAGTATTTT.

This chain joins TRBV30 and TRBJ2-2; tentative D call: TRBD1 (6 bases). The CDR3 consists of 15 residues. V lost 1 base, J lost 2 bases, and 11 bases lay in between. The germline CDR1 and CDR2 sequences are GTSNPN and SVGIG (reference sequence). The CDR3 sequence is CAWSGGTYNTGELFF. Written as DNA, the CDR3 is TGTGCCTGGAGTGGAGGGACATATAACACCGGGGAGCTGTTTTTT.